A single sample is the source of the 16 T cell receptor beta chains below, sequenced in a study of cytomegalovirus exposure and HLA in healthy donors. Data came from immunoSEQ multiplex PCR; TCRdb stores just in-frame clones and leaves some out. The sample consists of some 160,000 clones, approximately 90% of them appearing once. Sample: PBMCs. The source of these receptors is a man aged 18 to 35 in good health and CMV-seronegative.

This clone was observed a single time. This chain joins TRBV5-6 and TRBJ1-1, with D uncertain. This CDR3 comprises 16 residues. V lost 4 bases, J lost 0 bases, and 16 bases lay in between. Germline V lookup: CDR1 SGHDT, CDR2 YYEEEE. CDR3 coding DNA: TGTGCCAGCAGCCGTGGCGGGCCAAACATGAACACTGAAGCTTTCTTT. It yields the protein CASSRGGPNMNTEAFF.

V gene TRBV2 combines with J gene TRBJ1-2; the D gene is possibly TRBD1 (5 bases). This CDR3 has 15 residues. The germline V gene has CDR1 SNHLY and CDR2 FYNNEI. Trimming stripped 7 bases from V and 3 bases from J, with 18 bases between. The CDR3 reads CASNRILGGDYGYTF. The DNA of the CDR3 is TGTGCCAGCAACAGAATTCTGGGGGGAGACTATGGCTACACCTTC.

This chain links TRBV7-8 with TRBJ2-6; D perhaps matches TRBD2 (6 bases). This CDR3 comprises 19 residues. Germline V gives CDR1 SGHVS, CDR2 FQNEAQ. The V and J ends lost 5 bases and 0 bases respectively, with 20 bases between them. In nucleotides, the CDR3 is TGTGCCAGCAGCCCCGCAGGTTCGTGGGGGGACTCTGGGGCCAACGTCCTGACTTTC. It codes for CASSPAGSWGDSGANVLTF. Looking up the rest from reference TRBV7-8 and TRBJ2-6 gives the full variable domain: GAGVSQSPRYKVAKRGQDVALRCDPISGHVSLFWYQQALGQGPEFLTYFQNEAQLDKSGLPSDRFFAERPEGSVSTLKIQRTQQEDSAVYLCASSPAGSWGDSGANVLTFGAGSRLTVL.

The genes are TRBV29-1 and TRBJ2-3, with TRBD1 as a possible D gene (7 bases). The CDR3 extends over 17 amino acids. Trimming stripped 4 bases from V and 1 base from J, with 21 bases between. Germline loops: CDR1 SQVTM, CDR2 ANQGSEA. The CDR3 nucleotides are TGCAGCGTTGGTAGCGGACGACAGGGAATCGGCACAGATACGCAGTATTTT. It translates to CSVGSGRQGIGTDTQYF.

The chain combines TRBV27 with TRBJ2-7; 10 positions agree with TRBD1. The germline V gene has CDR1 MNHEY and CDR2 SMNVEV (reference sequence). J was trimmed by 5 bases and V by 10 bases; bases with no gene match: 8. CDR3 length equals 13 residues. The CDR3 sequence is CATSGQGFHEQYF. The CDR3 DNA reads TGTGCCACCTCGGGACAGGGGTTCCACGAGCAGTACTTC.

V usage is TRBV11-3 and J usage is TRBJ1-1; TRBD1 aligns across 7 bases. CDR3 size: 15 residues. V trimming: 0 bases; J trimming: 6 bases; junction bases outside the gene matches: 7. Germline CDR1 SGHNT, CDR2 YENEEA. CDR3 nucleotide sequence: TGTGCCAGCAGCTTAGATCCGGACAGGAGATCTGAAGCTTTCTTT. It is translated as CASSLDPDRRSEAFF.

The rearrangement links TRBV11-2 to TRBJ2-2; D possibly corresponds to TRBD1 (7 bases). With 8 bases removed from V and 0 bases from J, the gap between germline ends came to 13 bases. In germline, CDR1 is SGHAT, CDR2 FQNNGV. The CDR3 consists of 15 residues. The CDR3 here is CASPRGATNTGELFF. CDR3 DNA: TGTGCCAGCCCCAGGGGGGCGACGAACACCGGGGAGCTGTTTTTT. The full variable domain, its missing parts supplied by reference TRBV11-2 and TRBJ2-2, is EAGVAQSPRYKIIEKRQSVAFWCNPISGHATLYWYQQILGQGPKLLIQFQNNGVVDDSQLPKDRFSAERLKGVDSTLKIQPAKLEDSAVYLCASPRGATNTGELFFGEGSRLTVL.

V gene TRBV20-1 combines with J gene TRBJ2-1, with D possibly matching TRBD2 (5 bases). The CDR3 totals 11 residues. The germline CDR1 and CDR2 sequences are DFQATT and SNEGSKA (reference sequence). Trimming took off 7 bases at V and 4 bases at J, with 8 bases between the two ends. CDR3 nucleotide sequence: TGCAGTGTGGACTTGTACAATGAGCAGTTCTTC. This translates into CSVDLYNEQFF.

This clone was observed a single time. This CDR3 reads CASSLVPGNWANVLTF. The CDR3 DNA reads TGTGCCAGCAGCTTAGTCCCAGGGAACTGGGCCAACGTCCTGACTTTC. This rearrangement joins TRBV7-3 to TRBJ2-6, with D tentatively TRBD1 (5 bases). Trimming pared 2 bases from V and 5 bases from J, leaving 13 bases between. The CDR3 is 16 residues long. CDR1 is SGHTA, CDR2 FQGTGA, per germline.

This chain links TRBV27 with TRBJ2-1; D is ambiguous. The CDR3 extends over 8 amino acids. Trimming removed 7 bases from V and 11 bases from J, with 3 bases in between. Germline V gene lookup returns CDR1 MNHEY and CDR2 SMNVEV (reference sequence). CDR3 coding DNA: TGTGCCAGCACTAAGCAGTTCTTC. This encodes CASTKQFF.

The V call is TRBV7-6, the J call TRBJ2-1; 8 nucleotides match TRBD2. Germline CDR1 and CDR2: SGHVS and FNYEAQ. The V and J ends lost 5 bases and 8 bases, in that order; junction bases with no gene match: 17. The CDR3 runs to 17 residues. Here the CDR3 reads CASSREGSGLANDEQFF. DNA for the CDR3: TGTGCCAGCAGCCGGGAGGGTTCTGGGCTAGCGAATGATGAGCAGTTCTTC.

This clone has only a few counts. CDR3 sequence (DNA): TGTGCCAGCAGCTTGGGGTCTGGGAGGAATCAGCCCCAGCATTTT. Translated: CASSLGSGRNQPQHF. V and J are TRBV5-5 and TRBJ1-5, with D unresolved. V lost 0 bases and J lost 4, with 11 bases in between. Germline V gene lookup returns CDR1 SGHKS and CDR2 YYEKEE (reference sequence). CDR3 length: 15 amino acids.

This chain connects TRBV10-1 to TRBJ2-2, with 9 bases identical to TRBD1. The CDR3 loop spans 14 amino acids. V shed 8 bases and J 6 bases; nucleotides not matched to a gene: 7. Germline loops: CDR1 WNHNN, CDR2 SYGVQD (reference sequence). CDR3: CASGGTGPSGELFF. CDR3 bases: TGCGCCAGCGGGGGGACAGGGCCATCCGGGGAGCTGTTTTTT.

V usage is TRBV4-2 and J usage is TRBJ2-3; 8 positions match TRBD2. CDR1 and CDR2 (germline): LGHNA, YNFKEQ. CDR3 length equals 18 residues. After removal of 4 bases from V and 4 bases from J, the junction contained 16 bases not matched to a gene. CDR3 in DNA: TGTGCCAGCAGCCTAAGACCCCCTGCGGGGGGCGCTGCAGATACGCAGTATTTT. Protein: CASSLRPPAGGAADTQYF.

V and J are TRBV28 and TRBJ1-1; 7 bases map to TRBD1. The CDR3 runs 14 residues. Germline V CDR1 and CDR2: MDHEN, SYDVKM. Trimming cost V 5 bases and J 4 bases; bases outside gene matches: 7. The CDR3 sequence is CASSLRGLGTEAFF. For the CDR3, the DNA is TGTGCCAGCAGTCTGAGGGGGCTTGGCACTGAAGCTTTCTTT. Variable domain in full (rest from reference TRBV28 and TRBJ1-1): DVKVTQSSRYLVKRTGEKVFLECVQDMDHENMFWYRQDPGLGLRLIYFSYDVKMKEKGDIPEGYSVSREKKERFSLILESASTNQTSMYLCASSLRGLGTEAFFGQGTRLTVV.

The chain is built from TRBV19 and TRBJ2-1, with 9 bases matching TRBD2. This CDR3 is built from 14 residues. J lost 3 bases, V lost 7 bases, and 4 bases had no gene match. CDR1 is LNHDA and CDR2 is SQIVND in the germline V gene (reference sequence). The CDR3 DNA sequence: TGTGCCAGTAACCCTAGCGGGATCTACAATGAGCAGTTCTTC. Translating gives CASNPSGIYNEQFF.